A selection of T cell receptor beta chains follows, all from one sample in a study of blood T cell repertoires in COVID-19. The protocol was immunoSEQ multiplex PCR, while the TCRdb copy is restricted to in-frame clones and leaves out a portion. Of about 94,000 clones in the sample, over 75% were seen once. Source material: peripheral blood. All receptors derive from a woman aged 80 or over with acute or convalescent COVID-19. Both conserved end residues are part of each CDR3. A D gene is named only where the DNA matches it firmly. The size field is filled for only some rows; it gives once, few, many or a size class.

cdr3_nt: TGTGCCACCGCTGGCCAGGTGCCCACTGAAGCTTTCTTT
cdr3_aa: CATAGQVPTEAFF
cdr3_length: 13
clone_size: .
j_call: TRBJ1-1
v_call: TRBV19
d_call: .

cdr3_nt: TGTGCCAGCAGCGGCGTTAACAGTTACGAGCAGTACTTC
cdr3_aa: CASSGVNSYEQYF
cdr3_length: 13
clone_size: .
j_call: TRBJ2-7
v_call: TRBV5-6
d_call: .

cdr3_nt: TGTGCCAGCAGCCAGGGCCGGCAGCCCCAGCATTTT
cdr3_aa: CASSQGRQPQHF
cdr3_length: 12
clone_size: .
j_call: TRBJ1-5
v_call: TRBV14
d_call: .

cdr3_nt: TGTGCCAGCAGCTTAGGGACTAGCGGGAGGTATGCAGATACGCAGTATTTT
cdr3_aa: CASSLGTSGRYADTQYF
cdr3_length: 17
clone_size: .
j_call: TRBJ2-3
v_call: TRBV11-3
d_call: TRBD2

cdr3_nt: TGTGCCAGTAGTACTTACGACAGGGGAAACAACAATGAGCAGTTCTTC
cdr3_aa: CASSTYDRGNNNEQFF
cdr3_length: 16
clone_size: .
j_call: TRBJ2-1
v_call: TRBV19
d_call: TRBD1

cdr3_nt: TGTGCCAGCAGCATCACAGGCTCAACTAATGAAAAACTGTTTTTT
cdr3_aa: CASSITGSTNEKLFF
cdr3_length: 15
clone_size: .
j_call: TRBJ1-4
v_call: TRBV7-3
d_call: .

cdr3_nt: TGTGCCAGCATTAGCACTGGACAGGGTCCCAATCAGCCCCAGCATTTT
cdr3_aa: CASISTGQGPNQPQHF
cdr3_length: 16
clone_size: .
j_call: TRBJ1-5
v_call: TRBV6-6
d_call: TRBD1

cdr3_nt: TGTGCCAGTAGTTCGGTGGGGAGCGCCTATAATTCACCCCTCCACTTT
cdr3_aa: CASSSVGSAYNSPLHF
cdr3_length: 16
clone_size: .
j_call: TRBJ1-6
v_call: TRBV19
d_call: .

cdr3_nt: TGCGCCAGCAGCTTGGTACAGGGCACCACTGAAGCTTTCTTT
cdr3_aa: CASSLVQGTTEAFF
cdr3_length: 14
clone_size: .
j_call: TRBJ1-1
v_call: TRBV5-1
d_call: .

cdr3_nt: TGTGCCAGCAGTGAAGCAGGGGGCAGGGACCAGCCCCAGCATTTT
cdr3_aa: CASSEAGGRDQPQHF
cdr3_length: 15
clone_size: once
j_call: TRBJ1-5
v_call: TRBV6-1
d_call: TRBD1

cdr3_nt: TGTGCCAGCGGAGCCGCTCGGGGGGACACAGATACGCAGTATTTT
cdr3_aa: CASGAARGDTDTQYF
cdr3_length: 15
clone_size: once
j_call: TRBJ2-3
v_call: TRBV6-5
d_call: TRBD2

cdr3_nt: TGTGCCAGCAGCGTGCTTCTTGGGACTGGTAACAATGAGCAGTTCTTC
cdr3_aa: CASSVLLGTGNNEQFF
cdr3_length: 16
clone_size: .
j_call: TRBJ2-1
v_call: TRBV7-9
d_call: .

cdr3_nt: TGTGCCAGCAGTGAATCCCCAGCAGGGATGGGCTATGGCTACACCTTC
cdr3_aa: CASSESPAGMGYGYTF
cdr3_length: 16
clone_size: .
j_call: TRBJ1-2
v_call: TRBV6-1
d_call: .

cdr3_nt: TGTGCCAGTAGTTCGGCCGGGACAGGGACAGATACGCAGTATTTT
cdr3_aa: CASSSAGTGTDTQYF
cdr3_length: 15
clone_size: .
j_call: TRBJ2-3
v_call: TRBV19
d_call: TRBD1

cdr3_nt: TGTGCCGTAGCCACGTCTAGCACAGATACGCAGTATTTT
cdr3_aa: CAVATSSTDTQYF
cdr3_length: 13
clone_size: .
j_call: TRBJ2-3
v_call: TRBV6-5
d_call: .

cdr3_nt: TGTGCCACCGAATTGACAGGGACGGGTCAGCCCCAGCATTTT
cdr3_aa: CATELTGTGQPQHF
cdr3_length: 14
clone_size: .
j_call: TRBJ1-5
v_call: TRBV19
d_call: TRBD1

cdr3_nt: TGCGCCAGCACCCGCCGCTCTGGACAGGGGTCCGAGCAGTACTTC
cdr3_aa: CASTRRSGQGSEQYF
cdr3_length: 15
clone_size: .
j_call: TRBJ2-7
v_call: TRBV23-1
d_call: TRBD1

cdr3_nt: TGTGCCTGGGCCCCGGGACAGGGAATCTGGGCCTATGGCTACACCTTC
cdr3_aa: CAWAPGQGIWAYGYTF
cdr3_length: 16
clone_size: .
j_call: TRBJ1-2
v_call: TRBV30
d_call: TRBD1

cdr3_nt: TGCGCCAGCAGCCAAGATGAGCATACTGAAGCTTTCTTT
cdr3_aa: CASSQDEHTEAFF
cdr3_length: 13
clone_size: once
j_call: TRBJ1-1
v_call: TRBV4-3
d_call: .

cdr3_nt: TGTGCCAGCAGCCGGAGCACAGGGGGCTCGGGTAATGAAAAACTGTTTTTT
cdr3_aa: CASSRSTGGSGNEKLFF
cdr3_length: 17
clone_size: .
j_call: TRBJ1-4
v_call: TRBV9
d_call: TRBD1

cdr3_nt: TGTGCCAGCAGCTTAAGGACTAGCGGGGGGGAAGAGACCCAGTACTTC
cdr3_aa: CASSLRTSGGEETQYF
cdr3_length: 16
clone_size: .
j_call: TRBJ2-5
v_call: TRBV12-1
d_call: .

cdr3_nt: TGTGCCAGCAGCGTAGAAGGAGACTCCTACAATGAGCAGTTCTTC
cdr3_aa: CASSVEGDSYNEQFF
cdr3_length: 15
clone_size: .
j_call: TRBJ2-1
v_call: TRBV9
d_call: .

cdr3_nt: TGTGCCAGCAGCTTAGGGGGAGTTCGGGATCAGCCCCAGCATTTT
cdr3_aa: CASSLGGVRDQPQHF
cdr3_length: 15
clone_size: .
j_call: TRBJ1-5
v_call: TRBV11-2
d_call: .

cdr3_nt: TGTGCCAGTAGTACAAGGACAGGGTCTGGGGCCAACGTCCTGACTTTC
cdr3_aa: CASSTRTGSGANVLTF
cdr3_length: 16
clone_size: .
j_call: TRBJ2-6
v_call: TRBV19
d_call: TRBD1

cdr3_nt: TGCGCCAGCAGCTTCGGGGGGGTCTCTAACACCGGGGAGCTGTTTTTT
cdr3_aa: CASSFGGVSNTGELFF
cdr3_length: 16
clone_size: .
j_call: TRBJ2-2
v_call: TRBV5-1
d_call: TRBD2

cdr3_nt: TGTGCCAGCAGCCCCTGGACAGGGCCCACCTACGAGCAGTACTTC
cdr3_aa: CASSPWTGPTYEQYF
cdr3_length: 15
clone_size: .
j_call: TRBJ2-7
v_call: TRBV21-1
d_call: .

cdr3_nt: TGTGCCAGCAGCCCCCAACCGCGGGGGCAGAGAGATACGCAGTATTTT
cdr3_aa: CASSPQPRGQRDTQYF
cdr3_length: 16
clone_size: .
j_call: TRBJ2-3
v_call: TRBV3-1/TRBV3-2
d_call: .

cdr3_nt: TGTGCCAGCAGCTTCCGGGAAAATCGGGACACCATATATTTT
cdr3_aa: CASSFRENRDTIYF
cdr3_length: 14
clone_size: .
j_call: TRBJ1-3
v_call: TRBV7-2
d_call: .

cdr3_nt: TGTGCCAGTAGGGGCCCTGGGGCCAACGTCCTGACTTTC
cdr3_aa: CASRGPGANVLTF
cdr3_length: 13
clone_size: .
j_call: TRBJ2-6
v_call: TRBV19
d_call: .

cdr3_nt: TGTGCCAGCAGCTTTGTAGCGGGGGGGGACAATGAGCAGTTCTTC
cdr3_aa: CASSFVAGGDNEQFF
cdr3_length: 15
clone_size: .
j_call: TRBJ2-1
v_call: TRBV11-3
d_call: TRBD2

cdr3_nt: TGTGCCAGCAGCTTAAGCTCCGGGGGATTGGCCGGGGAGCTGTTTTTT
cdr3_aa: CASSLSSGGLAGELFF
cdr3_length: 16
clone_size: .
j_call: TRBJ2-2
v_call: TRBV7-3
d_call: .

cdr3_nt: TGTGCCAGCAGCTTAGGGACTAGCGGGGGCGAGCAGTACTTC
cdr3_aa: CASSLGTSGGEQYF
cdr3_length: 14
clone_size: .
j_call: TRBJ2-7
v_call: TRBV7-8
d_call: TRBD2

cdr3_nt: TGTGCCAGTGCACCGGGACAGGCCAATGAAAAACTGTTTTTT
cdr3_aa: CASAPGQANEKLFF
cdr3_length: 14
clone_size: .
j_call: TRBJ1-4
v_call: TRBV19
d_call: TRBD1

cdr3_nt: TGTGCCAGCAGTTCCATTGTTGAGGTCAAAGCTTTCTTT
cdr3_aa: CASSSIVEVKAFF
cdr3_length: 13
clone_size: .
j_call: TRBJ1-1
v_call: TRBV6-2/TRBV6-3
d_call: .

cdr3_nt: TGTGCCAGCAGCAACTGGGACGGGAGCACTGAAGCTTTCTTT
cdr3_aa: CASSNWDGSTEAFF
cdr3_length: 14
clone_size: .
j_call: TRBJ1-1
v_call: TRBV3-1/TRBV3-2
d_call: .

cdr3_nt: TGCAGCGTGGACAGAGGGGGCGATACGCAGTATTTT
cdr3_aa: CSVDRGGDTQYF
cdr3_length: 12
clone_size: .
j_call: TRBJ2-3
v_call: TRBV29-1
d_call: TRBD1

cdr3_nt: TGTGCCAGCAGCCTACCTACGACAGAATTGAACACTGAAGCTTTCTTT
cdr3_aa: CASSLPTTELNTEAFF
cdr3_length: 16
clone_size: .
j_call: TRBJ1-1
v_call: TRBV6-2/TRBV6-3
d_call: .

cdr3_nt: TGTGCCAGCAGCTTAGGCGGGGTCACCGGGGAGCTGTTTTTT
cdr3_aa: CASSLGGVTGELFF
cdr3_length: 14
clone_size: .
j_call: TRBJ2-2
v_call: TRBV11-3
d_call: .

cdr3_nt: TGTGCCAGCAGTCGGGGACTGTTTAATGAAAAACTGTTTTTT
cdr3_aa: CASSRGLFNEKLFF
cdr3_length: 14
clone_size: once
j_call: TRBJ1-4
v_call: TRBV6-6
d_call: .

cdr3_nt: TGTGCCAGCAGCTTAGGGCAGAGGACTGAAGCTTTCTTT
cdr3_aa: CASSLGQRTEAFF
cdr3_length: 13
clone_size: once
j_call: TRBJ1-1
v_call: TRBV7-9
d_call: .

cdr3_nt: TGCGCCAGCAGCTCTAGCGGGGGGGCCTATGAGCAGTTCTTC
cdr3_aa: CASSSSGGAYEQFF
cdr3_length: 14
clone_size: .
j_call: TRBJ2-1
v_call: TRBV5-1
d_call: TRBD2

cdr3_nt: TGTGCCAGCAGTTTGACGGGAGGCACTGAAGCTTTCTTT
cdr3_aa: CASSLTGGTEAFF
cdr3_length: 13
clone_size: .
j_call: TRBJ1-1
v_call: TRBV6-4
d_call: .

cdr3_nt: TGCGCCAGCAGCCAAGGGCCGGGATCCGAGGTGGGCACTGAAGCTTTCTTT
cdr3_aa: CASSQGPGSEVGTEAFF
cdr3_length: 17
clone_size: .
j_call: TRBJ1-1
v_call: TRBV4-3
d_call: .